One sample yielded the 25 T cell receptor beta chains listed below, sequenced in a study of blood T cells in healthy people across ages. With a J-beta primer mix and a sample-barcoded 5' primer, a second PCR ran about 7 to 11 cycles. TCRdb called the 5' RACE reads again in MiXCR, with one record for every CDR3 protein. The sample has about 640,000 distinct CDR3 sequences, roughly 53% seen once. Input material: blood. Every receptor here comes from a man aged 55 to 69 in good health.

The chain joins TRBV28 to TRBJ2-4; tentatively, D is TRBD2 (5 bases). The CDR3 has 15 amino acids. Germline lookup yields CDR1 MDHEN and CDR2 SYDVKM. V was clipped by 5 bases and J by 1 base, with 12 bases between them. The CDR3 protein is CASSPPGNAKNIQYF. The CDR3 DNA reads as TGTGCCAGCAGTCCACCGGGAAATGCCAAAAACATTCAGTACTTC.

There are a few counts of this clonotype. In DNA, the CDR3 is TGTGCCAGCAGCCACCCGGGCCTCCAAGAGACCCAGTACTTC. Translation gives CASSHPGLQETQYF. V usage is TRBV12-3 or TRBV12-4 and J usage is TRBJ2-5, with no clear D. This CDR3 is built from 14 residues. V lost 6 bases and J 1 base, leaving 12 bases between the germline ends.

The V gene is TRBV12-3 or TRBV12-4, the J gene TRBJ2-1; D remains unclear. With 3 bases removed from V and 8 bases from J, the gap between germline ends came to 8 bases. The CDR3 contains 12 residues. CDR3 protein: CASSLRAYEQFF. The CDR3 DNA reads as TGTGCCAGCAGTTTGAGAGCGTATGAGCAGTTCTTC.

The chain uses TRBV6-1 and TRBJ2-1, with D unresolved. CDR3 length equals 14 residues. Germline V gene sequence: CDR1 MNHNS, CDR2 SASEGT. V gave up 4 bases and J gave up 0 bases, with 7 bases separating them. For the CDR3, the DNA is TGTGCCAGCAGTGCGGCTAGCTCCTACAATGAGCAGTTCTTC. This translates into CASSAASSYNEQFF.

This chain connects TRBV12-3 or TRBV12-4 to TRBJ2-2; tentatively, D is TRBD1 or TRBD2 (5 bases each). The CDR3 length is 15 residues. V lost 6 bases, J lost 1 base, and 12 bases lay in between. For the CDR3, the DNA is TGTGCCAGCAGCTACGGGACGGTGAACACCGGGGAGCTGTTTTTT. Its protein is CASSYGTVNTGELFF.

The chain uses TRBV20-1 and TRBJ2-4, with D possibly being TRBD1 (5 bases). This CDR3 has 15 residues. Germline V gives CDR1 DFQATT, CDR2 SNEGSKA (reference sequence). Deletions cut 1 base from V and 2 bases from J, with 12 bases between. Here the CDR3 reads CSARAQDGPKNIQYF. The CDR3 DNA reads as TGCAGTGCTAGAGCACAGGATGGACCCAAAAACATTCAGTACTTC.

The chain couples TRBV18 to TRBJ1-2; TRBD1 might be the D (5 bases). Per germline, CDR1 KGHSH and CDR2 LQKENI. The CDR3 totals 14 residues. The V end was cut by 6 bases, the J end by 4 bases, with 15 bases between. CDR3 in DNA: TGTGCCAGCTCCCCTGCAGGGACTCTCTATGGCTACACCTTC. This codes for CASSPAGTLYGYTF.

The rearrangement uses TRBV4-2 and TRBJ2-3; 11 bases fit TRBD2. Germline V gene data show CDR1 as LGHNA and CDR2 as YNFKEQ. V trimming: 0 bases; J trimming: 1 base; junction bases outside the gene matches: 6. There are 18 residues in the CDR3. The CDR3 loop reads CASSQESELAGGTDTQYF. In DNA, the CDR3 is TGTGCCAGCAGCCAAGAAAGCGAACTAGCGGGGGGCACAGATACGCAGTATTTT.

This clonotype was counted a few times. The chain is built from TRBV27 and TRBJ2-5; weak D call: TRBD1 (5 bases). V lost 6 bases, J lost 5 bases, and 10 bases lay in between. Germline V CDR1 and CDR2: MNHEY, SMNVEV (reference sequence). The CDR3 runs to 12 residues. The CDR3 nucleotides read TGTGCCAGCAGCCGTAAGGGGGAGACCCAGTACTTC. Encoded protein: CASSRKGETQYF.

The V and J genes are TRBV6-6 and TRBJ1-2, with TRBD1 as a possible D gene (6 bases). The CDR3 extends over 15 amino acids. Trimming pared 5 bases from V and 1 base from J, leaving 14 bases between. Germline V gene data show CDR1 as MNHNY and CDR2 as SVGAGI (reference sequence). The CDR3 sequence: CASSTAGGGNYGYTF. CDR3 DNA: TGTGCCAGCAGTACCGCGGGGGGCGGTAACTATGGCTACACCTTC.

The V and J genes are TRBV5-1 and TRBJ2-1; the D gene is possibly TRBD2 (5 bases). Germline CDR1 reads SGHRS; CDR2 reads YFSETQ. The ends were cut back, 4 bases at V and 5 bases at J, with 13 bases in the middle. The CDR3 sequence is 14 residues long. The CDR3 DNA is TGCGCCAGCAGCGGTGACGGGATTAACAATGAGCAGTTCTTC. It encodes CASSGDGINNEQFF.

For the CDR3, the DNA is TGTGCCATCAGTGAGTCGACTCCCCACCACGAGCAGTACTTC. This sequence encodes CAISESTPHHEQYF. The chain couples TRBV10-3 to TRBJ2-7; no definite D call. Trimming removed 0 bases from V and 5 bases from J, with 11 bases in between. The germline gives CDR1 ENHRY, CDR2 SYGVKD. The CDR3 contains 14 residues.

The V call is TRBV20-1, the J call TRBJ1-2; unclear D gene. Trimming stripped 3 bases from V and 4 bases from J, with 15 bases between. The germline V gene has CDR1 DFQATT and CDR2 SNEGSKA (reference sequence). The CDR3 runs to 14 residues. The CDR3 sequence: CSASAGGISYGYTF. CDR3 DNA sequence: TGCAGTGCTAGTGCAGGAGGTATTAGCTATGGCTACACCTTC.

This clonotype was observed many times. This CDR3 reads CASSATSEDEQFF. DNA of the CDR3: TGTGCCAGCAGTGCCACTAGCGAGGATGAGCAGTTCTTC. The chain links TRBV27 to TRBJ2-1, with 7 positions matching TRBD2. The trim removed 5 bases at V and 8 bases at J, leaving 6 bases unmatched. CDR3 length: 13 residues. CDR1 and CDR2 (germline): MNHEY, SMNVEV (reference sequence).

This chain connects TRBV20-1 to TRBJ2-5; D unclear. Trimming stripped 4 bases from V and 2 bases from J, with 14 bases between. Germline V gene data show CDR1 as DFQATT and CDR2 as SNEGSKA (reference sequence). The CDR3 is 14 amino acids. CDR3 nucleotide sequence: TGCAGTGCTAAGAGCGCCGGCGGACAAGAGACCCAGTACTTC. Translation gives CSAKSAGGQETQYF.

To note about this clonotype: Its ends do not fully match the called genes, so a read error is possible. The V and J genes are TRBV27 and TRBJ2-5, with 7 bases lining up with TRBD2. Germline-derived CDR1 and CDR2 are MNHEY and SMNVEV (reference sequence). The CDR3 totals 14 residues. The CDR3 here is CASSLGPRRETRYF. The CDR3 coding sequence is TGTGCCAGCAGTCTCGGGCCTCGGCGGGAGACCCGGTACTTC.

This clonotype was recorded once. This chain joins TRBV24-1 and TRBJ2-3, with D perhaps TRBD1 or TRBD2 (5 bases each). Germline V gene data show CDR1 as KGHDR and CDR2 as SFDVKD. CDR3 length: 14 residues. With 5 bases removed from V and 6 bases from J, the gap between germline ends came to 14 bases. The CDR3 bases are TGTGCCACCAGTGGTGGGGGTCTCTGGGATACGCAGTATTTT. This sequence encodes CATSGGGLWDTQYF.

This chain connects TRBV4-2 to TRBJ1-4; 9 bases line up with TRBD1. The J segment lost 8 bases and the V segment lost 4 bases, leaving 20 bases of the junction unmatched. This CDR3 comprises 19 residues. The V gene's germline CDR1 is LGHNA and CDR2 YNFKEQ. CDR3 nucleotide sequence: TGTGCCAGCAGCCGGATCAAACAGGGGGCAACGGGCAGGGGGGAAAAACTGTTTTTT. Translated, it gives CASSRIKQGATGRGEKLFF.

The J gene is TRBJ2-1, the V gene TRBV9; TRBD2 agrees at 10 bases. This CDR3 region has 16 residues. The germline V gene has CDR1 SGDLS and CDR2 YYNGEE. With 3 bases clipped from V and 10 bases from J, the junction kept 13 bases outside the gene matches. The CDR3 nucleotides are TGTGCCAGCAGCGCAGAACTAGCGGGGCGGCGGAAAGAGCAGTTCTTC. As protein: CASSAELAGRRKEQFF.

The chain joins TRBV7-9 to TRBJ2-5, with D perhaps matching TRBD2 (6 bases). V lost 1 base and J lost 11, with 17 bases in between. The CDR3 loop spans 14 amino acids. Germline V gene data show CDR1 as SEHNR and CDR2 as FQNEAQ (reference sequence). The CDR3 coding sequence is TGTGCCAGCAGCTTAGACGACGGAGGGTCCGGGCAGTACTTC. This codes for CASSLDDGGSGQYF. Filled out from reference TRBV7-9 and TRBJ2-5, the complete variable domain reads DTGVSQNPRHKITKRGQNVTFRCDPISEHNRLYWYRQTLGQGPEFLTYFQNEAQLEKSRLLSDRFSAERPKGSFSTLEIQRTEQGDSAMYLCASSLDDGGSGQYFGPGTRLLVL.

The CDR3: CASSVVEGIRNNEQFF. In nucleotides, the CDR3 is TGTGCCAGCAGCGTAGTGGAAGGAATAAGAAACAATGAGCAGTTCTTC. V gene TRBV9 combines with J gene TRBJ2-1; no reliable D call. The CDR3 consists of 16 residues. Germline lookup yields CDR1 SGDLS and CDR2 YYNGEE. The V and J ends lost 0 bases and 5 bases respectively, with 15 bases between them.

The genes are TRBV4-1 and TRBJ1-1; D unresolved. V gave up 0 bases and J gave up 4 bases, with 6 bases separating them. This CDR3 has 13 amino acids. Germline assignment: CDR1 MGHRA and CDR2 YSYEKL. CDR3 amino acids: CASSQEWGTEAFF. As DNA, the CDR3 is TGCGCCAGCAGCCAAGAGTGGGGCACTGAAGCTTTCTTT.

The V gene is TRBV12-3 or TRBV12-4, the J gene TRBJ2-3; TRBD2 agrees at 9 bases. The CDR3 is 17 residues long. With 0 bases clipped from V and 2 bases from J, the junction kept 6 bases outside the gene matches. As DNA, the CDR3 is TGTGCCAGCAGTTTAGCGGGCGGGGGGGCCGACACAGATACGCAGTATTTT. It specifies CASSLAGGGADTDTQYF.

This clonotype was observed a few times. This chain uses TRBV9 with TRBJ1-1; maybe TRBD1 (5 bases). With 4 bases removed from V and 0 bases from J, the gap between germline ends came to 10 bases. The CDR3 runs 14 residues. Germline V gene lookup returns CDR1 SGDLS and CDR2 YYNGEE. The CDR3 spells CASSPLTVNTEAFF. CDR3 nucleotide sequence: TGTGCCAGCAGCCCCTTGACAGTGAACACTGAAGCTTTCTTT.

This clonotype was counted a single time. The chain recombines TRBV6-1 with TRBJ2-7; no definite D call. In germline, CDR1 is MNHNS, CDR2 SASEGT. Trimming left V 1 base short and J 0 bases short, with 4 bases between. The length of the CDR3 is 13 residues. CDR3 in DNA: TGTGCCAGCAGTGAAGAGAGCTCCTACGAGCAGTACTTC. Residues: CASSEESSYEQYF.